This T cell receptor (beta chain) stems from a study of control samples from healthy donors and cancer patients. TCRdb's table, derived via immunoSEQ multiplex PCR, lists solely in-frame clones and lacks some. The repertoire holds 140,000 to 150,000 clones, with approximately 91% as singletons. The germline V gene has CDR1 SEHNR and CDR2 FQNEAQ (reference sequence). V trimming: 1 base; J trimming: 4 bases; junction bases outside the gene matches: 1. CDR3 length: 14 residues. Sequencing was carried out using blood. The V call is TRBV7-9, the J call TRBJ2-1; 7 bases are a match to TRBD2. This clonotype originated in a man under 40 in good health. The DNA of the CDR3 is TGTGCCAGCAGCTTAGACGGGGGGTACAATGAGCAGTTCTTC. Its protein is CASSLDGGYNEQFF.